This TCR beta chain was documented in a study of identifying expanded T cells in peripheral blood. Assay: immunoSEQ multiplex PCR; the TCRdb copy retains only in-frame clones and omits some. Of about 100,000 clones in the sample, around 90% are singletons; the top ten hold 5.5%. Between the trimmed V and J ends, which lost 2 bases and 6 bases, there was a span of 10 bases. In germline, CDR1 is MNHEY, CDR2 SVGAGI. The CDR3 loop spans 13 amino acids. Only a few counts were recorded for this clone. Its antigen is still unknown. Overall study results and limits: Clone count variance between roughly 2-week samples rose with total template count.

This sequence was found in a person aged 18-70 years in good health. Sequencing was carried out using blood. The chain uses TRBV6-5 and TRBJ1-2, with D possibly being TRBD1 (5 bases). DNA for the CDR3: TGTGCCAGCAGTTACGGGACGGGGCATGGCTACACCTTC. Its protein product is CASSYGTGHGYTF.